This entry features one TCR beta chain sequence. What antigen it recognizes has not been identified. Base quality data are lacking; no much larger clone is found one base away. The data stem from a study of OX40 agonist ivuxolimab in advanced cancers. Background for the entire study: Ivuxolimab was an agonistic, fully human IgG2 monoclonal antibody directed against OX40 (CD134), a costimulatory receptor. Intravenous ivuxolimab was administered to patients every 2 weeks at six dose levels: 0.01, 0.1, 0.3, 1.5, 3 and 10 mg/kg. Of the 50 to 55 patients in dose escalation, 19 had hepatocellular carcinoma, some 15 had melanoma, 9 had renal cell carcinoma and 9 had head and neck cancer. The dose-escalation cohort was roughly 83% male with a mean age of about 54 years, ranging from about 23 to 85. Patients were allowed to have had prior anti-PD-1, anti-PD-L1 or anti-CTLA-4 therapy, and approximately 40% of the dose-escalation patients had been treated with checkpoint inhibitors. Partial responses occurred in three dose-escalation patients, of whom one had hepatocellular carcinoma and two had cutaneous melanoma. Peripheral TCRbeta sequencing was intended to test whether TCR sequence diversity was altered and clonal T-cell expansion was caused by ivuxolimab. The paper covers the monotherapy dose-escalation part of the phase I ivuxolimab trial, which included N of about 50 patients.

The CDR3, from cysteine to phenylalanine, totals 13 residues. Just CDR3 DNA is preserved here, 39 bases in frame from base 1. The germline V gene sets CDR1 to MNHEY and CDR2 to SVGAGI. Deletion took 5 bases off V and 10 bases off J, with a span of 15 bases between the germline ends. The trial excluded patients who had a history of autoimmune disease or were on systemic immunosuppression. In every dose cohort, peripheral blood was drawn for TCR sequencing at baseline, cycle 4 day 1, and cycle 7 day 1. Samples came from an open-label, multicenter, first-in-human phase I dose-escalation trial of ivuxolimab. Adults with locally advanced or metastatic melanoma, renal cell, hepatocellular, or head and neck squamous cell carcinoma were enrolled in the trial. Before TCR sequencing, CD4+ T cells and CD8+ T cells were sorted from peripheral blood as separate populations. The investigation overall reported the following: On average, CD8+ T cells showed more expanded clones than CD4+ T cells after ivuxolimab. Low levels of normalized T-cell clonal expansion were also shown by some nonresponding patients. In the 0.1-3.0 mg/kg groups, partial responders had among the lowest normalized peripheral clonal expansion, particularly in CD8+ T cells. Clonal expansion of both CD4+ and CD8+ blood T cells was observed from baseline to week 6 at doses 0.1 to 3.0 mg/kg. Which antigens the clonally expanded peripheral T cells were specific for was not determined.

For sequencing of the TCRbeta CDR3 region, genomic DNA was extracted from the sorted cells. The immunoSEQ Assay was used to sequence the TCRbeta CDR3 regions. TCRdb provides this immuneACCESS table in a form limited to in-frame rearrangements. Some clones are lacking; in checked studies, under half of them reflect an unresolved V gene, and why the rest are absent is not known. The sample records tens of thousands of clones, 65% to 90% of which are singletons. Jointly, the top ten make up under 2.5% of the sample. This specimen consisted of CD4+ or CD8+ T cells sorted from blood, obtained in a trial of the OX40 agonist ivuxolimab. Recombination joined TRBV6-5 with TRBJ1-5, with TRBD1 tentatively as D gene (6 bases match). The source of this sequence is an adult with an advanced solid tumor such as melanoma, head and neck, liver or kidney cancer. The DNA sequence is as follows: TGTGCCAGCAGTAGGGACACTAGCGGACCCCAGCATTTT. It encodes CASSRDTSGPQHF.